This TCR beta chain was recovered during a study of blood T cell repertoires in COVID-19. Across the whole study: In each case, the material was cDNA or gDNA derived from T cells, B-cell-depleted T cells, or PBMCs.

Per germline, CDR1 GTSNPN and CDR2 SVGIG (reference sequence). This CDR3 comprises 14 residues. V shed 2 bases, J shed 2 bases, and the junction held 2 bases outside the gene matches. The cohort comprised adults aged 18 to 89 years residing in 20 to 25 US areas. Clinical histories supplied by participants themselves formed the basis of cohort assignment. Measured with immunoSEQ multiplex PCR; TCRdb has only the in-frame clones, and not every one. The sample shows over 100,000 clones, less than 90% of them seen only once. Sequencing was performed on PBMCs or T cells enriched from blood (not recorded which). This receptor was identified in a woman in her 30s who had recovered from COVID-19. This chain links TRBV30 with TRBJ2-2, with TRBD1 matching over 7 bases. CDR3 amino acids: CAWSRDSNTGELFF. DNA for the CDR3: TGTGCCTGGAGTCGGGACAGCAACACCGGGGAGCTGTTTTTT.